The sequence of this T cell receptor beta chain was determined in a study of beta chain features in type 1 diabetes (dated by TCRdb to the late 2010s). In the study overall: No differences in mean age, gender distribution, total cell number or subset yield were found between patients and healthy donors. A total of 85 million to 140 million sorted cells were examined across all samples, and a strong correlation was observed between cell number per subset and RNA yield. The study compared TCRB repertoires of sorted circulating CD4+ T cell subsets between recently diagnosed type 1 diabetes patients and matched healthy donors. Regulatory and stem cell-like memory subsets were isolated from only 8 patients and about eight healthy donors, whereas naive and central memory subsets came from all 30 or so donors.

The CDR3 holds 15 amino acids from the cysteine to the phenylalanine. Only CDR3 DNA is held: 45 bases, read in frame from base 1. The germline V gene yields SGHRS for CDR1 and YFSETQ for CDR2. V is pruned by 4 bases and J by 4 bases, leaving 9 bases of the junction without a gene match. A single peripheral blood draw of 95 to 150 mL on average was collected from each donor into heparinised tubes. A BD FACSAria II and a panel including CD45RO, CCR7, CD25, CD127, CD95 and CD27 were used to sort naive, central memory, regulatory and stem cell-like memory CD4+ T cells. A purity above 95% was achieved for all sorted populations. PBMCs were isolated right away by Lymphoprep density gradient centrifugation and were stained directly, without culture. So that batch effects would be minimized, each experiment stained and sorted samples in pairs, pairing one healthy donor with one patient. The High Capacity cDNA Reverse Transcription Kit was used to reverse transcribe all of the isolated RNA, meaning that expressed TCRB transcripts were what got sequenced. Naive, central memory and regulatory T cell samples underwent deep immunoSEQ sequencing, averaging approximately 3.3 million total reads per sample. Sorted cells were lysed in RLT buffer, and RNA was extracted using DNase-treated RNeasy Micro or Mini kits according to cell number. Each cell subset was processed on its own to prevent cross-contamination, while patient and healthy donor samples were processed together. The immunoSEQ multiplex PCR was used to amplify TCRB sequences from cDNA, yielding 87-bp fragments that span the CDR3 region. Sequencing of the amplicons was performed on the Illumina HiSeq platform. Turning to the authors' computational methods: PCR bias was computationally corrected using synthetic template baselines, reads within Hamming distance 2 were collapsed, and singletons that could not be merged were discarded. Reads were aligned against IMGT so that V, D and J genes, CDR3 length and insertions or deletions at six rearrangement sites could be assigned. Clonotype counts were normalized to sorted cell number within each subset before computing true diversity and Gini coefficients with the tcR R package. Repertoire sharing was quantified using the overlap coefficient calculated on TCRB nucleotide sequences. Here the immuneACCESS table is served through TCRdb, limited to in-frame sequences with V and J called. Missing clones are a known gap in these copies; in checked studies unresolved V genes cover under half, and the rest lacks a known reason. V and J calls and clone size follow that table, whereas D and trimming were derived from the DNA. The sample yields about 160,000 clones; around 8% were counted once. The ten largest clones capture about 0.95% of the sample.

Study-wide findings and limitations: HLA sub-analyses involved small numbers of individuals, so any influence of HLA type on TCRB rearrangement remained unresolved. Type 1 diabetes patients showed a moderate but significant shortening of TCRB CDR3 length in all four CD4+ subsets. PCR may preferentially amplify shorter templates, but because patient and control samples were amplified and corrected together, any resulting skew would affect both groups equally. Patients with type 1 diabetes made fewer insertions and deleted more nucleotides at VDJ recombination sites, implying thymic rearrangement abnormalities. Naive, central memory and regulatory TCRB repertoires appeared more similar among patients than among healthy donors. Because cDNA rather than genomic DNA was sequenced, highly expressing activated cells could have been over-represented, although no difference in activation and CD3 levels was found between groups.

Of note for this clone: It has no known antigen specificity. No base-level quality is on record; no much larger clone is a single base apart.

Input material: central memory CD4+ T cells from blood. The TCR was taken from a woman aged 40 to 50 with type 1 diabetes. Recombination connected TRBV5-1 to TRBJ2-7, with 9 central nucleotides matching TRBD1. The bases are TGCGCCAGCAGCCCCTCCGGGACAGGGTCGTACGAGCAGTACTTC. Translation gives CASSPSGTGSYEQYF.